This T cell receptor (beta chain) is from a study of blood T cell repertoires in COVID-19. CDR3 length: 14 amino acids. Trimming removed 9 bases at V and 4 bases at J, with 18 bases between. The germline gives CDR1 LNHDA, CDR2 SQIVND (reference sequence). A Seattle source enrolled patients during active infection and followed them longitudinally. In the original analysis: Reference gene primer amplification yielded estimated nucleated cell counts. Sequencing was performed with immunoSEQ multiplex PCR; in TCRdb, only in-frame clones are kept and a portion is missing. The D gene and trimming were derived from the DNA, and the V and J assignments and clone size from that table. The repertoire holds roughly 320,000 clones, with nearly 90% as singletons.

This receptor was obtained from a woman younger than 45 with COVID-19, enrolled during active disease. The chain uses TRBV19 and TRBJ2-5; D call uncertain. The sequencing sample was made of peripheral blood. The CDR3 DNA is TGTGCCAGCTCCCCCGTTGGAGCCTCAGAGACCCAGTACTTC. Its translation is CASSPVGASETQYF.